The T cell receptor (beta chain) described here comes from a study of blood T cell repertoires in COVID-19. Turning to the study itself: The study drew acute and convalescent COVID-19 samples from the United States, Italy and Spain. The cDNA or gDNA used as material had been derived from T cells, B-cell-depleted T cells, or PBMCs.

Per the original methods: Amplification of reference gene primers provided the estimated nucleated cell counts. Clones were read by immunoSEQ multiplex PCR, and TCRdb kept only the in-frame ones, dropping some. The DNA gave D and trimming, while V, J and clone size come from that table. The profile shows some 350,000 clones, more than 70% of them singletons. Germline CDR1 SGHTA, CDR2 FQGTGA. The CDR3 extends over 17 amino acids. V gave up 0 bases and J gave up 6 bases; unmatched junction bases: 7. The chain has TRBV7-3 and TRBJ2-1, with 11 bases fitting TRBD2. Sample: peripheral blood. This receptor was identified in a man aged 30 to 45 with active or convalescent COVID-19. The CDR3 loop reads CASSLTPRLAGGNEQFF. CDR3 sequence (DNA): TGTGCCAGCAGCTTAACACCCCGTCTAGCGGGGGGCAATGAGCAGTTCTTC.